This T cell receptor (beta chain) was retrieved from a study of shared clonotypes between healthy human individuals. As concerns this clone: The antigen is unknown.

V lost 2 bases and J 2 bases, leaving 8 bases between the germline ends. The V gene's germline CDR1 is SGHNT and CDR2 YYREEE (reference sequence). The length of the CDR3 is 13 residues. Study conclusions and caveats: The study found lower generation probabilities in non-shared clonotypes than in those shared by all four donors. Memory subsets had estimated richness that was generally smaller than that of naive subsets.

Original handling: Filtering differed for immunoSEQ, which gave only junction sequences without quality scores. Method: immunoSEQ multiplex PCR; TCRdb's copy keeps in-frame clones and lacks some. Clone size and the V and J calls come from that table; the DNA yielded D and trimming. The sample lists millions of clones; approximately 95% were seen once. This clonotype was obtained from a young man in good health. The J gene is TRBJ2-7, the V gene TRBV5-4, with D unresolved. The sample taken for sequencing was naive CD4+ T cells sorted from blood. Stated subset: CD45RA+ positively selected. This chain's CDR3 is CASSLSIPYEQYF. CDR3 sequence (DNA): TGTGCCAGCAGCTTAAGCATCCCCTACGAGCAGTACTTC.